Each of the 19 T cell receptor beta chains below was sequenced from the same sample in a study of blood T cell repertoires in COVID-19. Profiling relied on immunoSEQ multiplex PCR, and the TCRdb table lists in-frame clones only, not all of them. The sample lists some 120,000 clones; 75% to 90% were seen once. Sequencing was done on a sample of peripheral blood. These receptors came from a human donor in a cohort sampled during active COVID-19.

The chain combines TRBV5-1 with TRBJ2-1, with 9 bases identical to TRBD2. Germline CDR1 reads SGHRS; CDR2 reads YFSETQ. V lost 1 base and J lost 9; bases outside the gene matches: 8. The CDR3 loop spans 15 amino acids. CDR3 region: CASSLMSGGLSEQFF. DNA for the CDR3: TGCGCCAGCAGCTTGATGAGCGGGGGGCTTAGTGAGCAGTTCTTC.

In DNA form, the CDR3 reads TGTGCCAGCAGCTTCATTGGGGGGTCCTACGAGCAGTACTTC. This codes for CASSFIGGSYEQYF. The chain combines TRBV5-5 with TRBJ2-7, with D perhaps TRBD2 (6 bases). The germline gives CDR1 SGHKS, CDR2 YYEKEE (reference sequence). The CDR3 has 14 residues. Trimming took off 2 bases at V and 1 base at J, with 10 bases between the two ends.

The chain joins TRBV27 to TRBJ2-1, with D possibly being TRBD2 (6 bases). Per the germline V gene, CDR1 is MNHEY and CDR2 is SMNVEV (reference sequence). Trimming pared 5 bases from V and 3 bases from J, leaving 17 bases between. This CDR3 region has 16 residues. The CDR3 loop is CASSPAGGEYYNEQFF. The CDR3, as DNA: TGTGCCAGCAGTCCAGCGGGCGGGGAATACTACAATGAGCAGTTCTTC.

The V call is TRBV7-6, the J call TRBJ2-5, with D perhaps matching TRBD1 (6 bases). V dropped 5 bases and J dropped 7 bases, with 17 bases sitting between them. Looked up from germline, CDR1 is SGHVS and CDR2 is FNYEAQ. The CDR3 contains 14 residues. Written as DNA, the CDR3 is TGTGCCAGCAGCCAGACGGACAGTCGGGCGACCCAGTACTTC. Its protein product is CASSQTDSRATQYF. The full variable domain, with the rest looked up from reference TRBV7-6 and TRBJ2-5, is GAGVSQSPRYKVTKRGQDVALRCDPISGHVSLYWYRQALGQGPEFLTYFNYEAQQDKSGLPNDRFSAERPEGSISTLTIQRTEQRDSAMYRCASSQTDSRATQYFGPGTRLLVL.

In its sample, this clone was seen a few times. The chain employs TRBV30 and TRBJ1-2; 8 bases agree with TRBD1. The CDR3 consists of 13 residues. Germline values: CDR1 GTSNPN, CDR2 SVGIG (reference sequence). Unmatched junction bases numbered 7, after V lost 3 bases and J lost 7 bases. The DNA of the CDR3 is TGTGCCTGGAGCGCAGGACAGGGTTTTGGCTACACCTTC. Protein product: CAWSAGQGFGYTF.

CDR3 amino acids: CASSEGTEADTQYF. CDR3 coding DNA: TGTGCCAGCAGTGAGGGGACAGAGGCAGATACGCAGTATTTT. The chain employs TRBV6-4 and TRBJ2-3, with 7 nucleotides matching TRBD1. Germline CDR1 and CDR2: MRHNA and SNTAGT. The V gene end was trimmed by 3 bases and the J gene end by 4 bases; junction bases not matched to a gene: 4. The CDR3 length is 14 residues.

This clone was seen a single time. V and J are TRBV25-1 and TRBJ1-1; maybe TRBD1 (5 bases). V lost 2 bases, J lost 4 bases, and 11 bases lay in between. CDR3 length: 14 residues. Per the germline V gene, CDR1 is MGHDK and CDR2 is SYGVNS. CDR3 loop: CASSEPGDRTEAFF. The DNA of the CDR3 is TGTGCCAGCAGTGAACCGGGGGATCGCACTGAAGCTTTCTTT.

This rearrangement joins TRBV3-1 (or the pseudogene TRBV3-2) to TRBJ2-3, with 9 nucleotides matching TRBD2. Germline V CDR1 and CDR2: LGHDT, YNNKEL (reference sequence). V lost 6 bases and J lost 3; bases outside the gene matches: 7. The CDR3 has 15 residues. DNA of the CDR3: TGTGCCAGCAGACTTAGCGGGGGTTCGACAGATACGCAGTATTTT. It codes for CASRLSGGSTDTQYF.

V is TRBV3-1 (or the pseudogene TRBV3-2) and J is TRBJ2-5; D remains unclear. The germline gives CDR1 LGHDT, CDR2 YNNKEL (reference sequence). The CDR3 covers 12 residues. Trimming left V 4 bases short and J 5 bases short, with 8 bases between. CDR3 residues: CASSPGWETQYF. The CDR3 region has the DNA TGTGCCAGCAGCCCCGGGTGGGAGACCCAGTACTTC.

The rearrangement uses TRBV6-1 and TRBJ1-2, with 9 bases matching TRBD1. The CDR3 totals 17 residues. V gave up 4 bases and J gave up 0 bases; unmatched junction bases: 9. Germline V gene lookup returns CDR1 MNHNS and CDR2 SASEGT. CDR3 in amino acids: CASSAAGTGSPNYGYTF. The CDR3 nucleotides read TGTGCCAGCAGTGCCGCCGGGACAGGGTCCCCTAACTATGGCTACACCTTC.

This clone has just a few counts. The chain carries TRBV29-1 and TRBJ2-1; no reliable D call. V lost 4 bases to trimming and J lost 5 bases, with 15 bases between them. Germline CDR1 is SQVTM and CDR2 is ANQGSEA. The CDR3 has 14 residues. Here the CDR3 reads CSVGGKILHNEQFF. The CDR3 DNA reads TGCAGCGTTGGAGGAAAAATATTACACAATGAGCAGTTCTTC.

The chain recombines TRBV10-3 with TRBJ1-3, with 7 bases that match TRBD1. Germline CDR1 and CDR2: ENHRY and SYGVKD. The CDR3 sequence is 16 residues long. The V and J ends lost 4 bases and 8 bases, in that order; junction bases with no gene match: 14. The CDR3 DNA sequence: TGTGCCATCAGTGGAGTTAGCGAGACAGGGCGGGACACCATATATTTT. This translates into CAISGVSETGRDTIYF.

This clone was recorded many times. The CDR3 coding sequence is TGCGCCAGCAGCTTAGGGCAGGGAGGTGACACCATATATTTT. It encodes CASSLGQGGDTIYF. This chain uses TRBV5-1 with TRBJ1-3; tentative D call: TRBD1 (5 bases). CDR3 size: 14 residues. Germline CDR1 reads SGHRS; CDR2 reads YFSETQ. Trimming removed 2 bases from V and 8 bases from J, with 14 bases in between.

The V call is TRBV11-3, the J call TRBJ2-7, with 8 bases fitting TRBD2. Trimming at V came to 5 bases and at J to 5 bases, leaving 8 bases not matched to a gene. This CDR3 region has 14 residues. The germline V gene encodes CDR1 SGHNT and CDR2 YENEEA. CDR3 nucleotide sequence: TGTGCCAGCAGCCTCGGACTAGCCACCCACGAGCAGTACGTC. This translates into CASSLGLATHEQYV.

This chain uses TRBV5-6 with TRBJ2-1; 7 nucleotides line up with TRBD1. The germline CDR1 and CDR2 sequences are SGHDT and YYEEEE. The V and J ends lost 4 bases and 0 bases, in that order; junction bases with no gene match: 7. The CDR3 loop spans 16 amino acids. DNA for the CDR3: TGTGCCAGCAGCGGGCCGGGACAGATCTCCTACAATGAGCAGTTCTTC. Encoded protein: CASSGPGQISYNEQFF.

This chain links TRBV7-9 with TRBJ1-2; TRBD1 agrees at 10 bases. This CDR3 has 16 amino acids. Germline V lookup: CDR1 SEHNR, CDR2 FQNEAQ (reference sequence). With 8 bases clipped from V and 3 bases from J, the junction kept 12 bases outside the gene matches. The CDR3 nucleotides read TGTGCCAGCGGACTGACAGGGGGCACGTTGGACTATGGCTACACCTTC. This encodes CASGLTGGTLDYGYTF.

V gene TRBV30 combines with J gene TRBJ2-2; D gene uncertain. Per germline, CDR1 GTSNPN and CDR2 SVGIG (reference sequence). The V gene lost 0 bases and the J gene lost 6 bases, with 11 bases spanning the gap. The CDR3 runs 14 residues. Here the CDR3 DNA reads TGTGCCTGGAGTGTACAGTCCCAGTCCGGGGAGCTGTTTTTT. It translates to CAWSVQSQSGELFF.

The chain recombines TRBV5-1 with TRBJ2-3; D is unclear. Germline CDR1 is SGHRS and CDR2 is YFSETQ. This CDR3 has 15 residues. Trimming cost V 4 bases and J 2 bases, with 14 bases left between them. This chain's CDR3 is CASSLYSGNTDTQYF. CDR3 nucleotide sequence: TGCGCCAGCAGCCTCTATTCAGGAAACACAGATACGCAGTATTTT. Filled out from reference TRBV5-1 and TRBJ2-3, the complete variable domain reads KAGVTQTPRYLIKTRGQQVTLSCSPISGHRSVSWYQQTPGQGLQFLFEYFSETQRNKGNFPGRFSGRQFSNSRSEMNVSTLELGDSALYLCASSLYSGNTDTQYFGPGTRLTVL.

The CDR3 here is CSVEGTSRPGAGRTGELFF. DNA of the CDR3: TGCAGCGTTGAAGGGACTAGCAGGCCCGGGGCGGGCCGAACCGGGGAGCTGTTTTTT. The chain joins TRBV29-1 to TRBJ2-2, with 8 positions matching TRBD2. The length of the CDR3 is 19 residues. Losses at the gene ends were 1 base for V and 5 bases for J; bases not matched to a gene: 18. The germline gives CDR1 SQVTM, CDR2 ANQGSEA.